This T cell receptor beta chain was captured in a study of blood T cell repertoires in COVID-19. Study at large: Sites in the United States, Italy and Spain provided acute and convalescent COVID-19 samples. In each case, the material was cDNA or gDNA derived from T cells, B-cell-depleted T cells, or PBMCs.

The CDR3 is 11 residues long. The germline V gene has CDR1 LGHNA and CDR2 YSLEER. V lost 6 bases to trimming and J lost 6 bases, with 8 bases between them. In the original workflow: Amplification with reference gene primers provided the estimates of nucleated cell counts. The assay was immunoSEQ multiplex PCR, and TCRdb's table has in-frame clones only and misses some. V, J and clone size derive from that table, while D and trimming were established from the DNA sequence. Of fewer than 300,000 clones listed, about 85% are singletons. The sample consisted of peripheral blood. This TCR came from a human donor in a cohort sampled during active COVID-19. This chain connects TRBV4-3 to TRBJ1-1; a weak D match, TRBD1 (5 bases). The CDR3 DNA is TGCGCCAGCAGTCAGGGTGCTGAAGCTTTCTTT. Translation gives CASSQGAEAFF.